The entry that follows covers one T cell receptor (beta chain) sequence. The source of the sample is a study of T-cell memory formation after mild COVID-19. TCRdb itself ran the 5' RACE reads through MiXCR, one entry per CDR3 protein. The sample carries a few hundred thousand distinct CDR3 sequences, 25% to 30% recorded once. The CDR3 sequence is 14 residues long. Germline CDR1 and CDR2: LGHNA and YNFKEQ. V shed 5 bases and J 3 bases; nucleotides not matched to a gene: 5. The V gene is TRBV4-2, the J gene TRBJ1-2, with TRBD1 matching 8 bases. The TCR originated in an adult woman who had mild COVID-19 (a few samples of this study predate the infection). Cell type and time point are not known. Source material: PBMCs or a T cell subset sorted from them (not recorded which). CDR3 region: CASSELGQDYGYTF. The CDR3, as DNA: TGTGCCAGCAGCGAGTTGGGACAGGACTATGGCTACACCTTC.